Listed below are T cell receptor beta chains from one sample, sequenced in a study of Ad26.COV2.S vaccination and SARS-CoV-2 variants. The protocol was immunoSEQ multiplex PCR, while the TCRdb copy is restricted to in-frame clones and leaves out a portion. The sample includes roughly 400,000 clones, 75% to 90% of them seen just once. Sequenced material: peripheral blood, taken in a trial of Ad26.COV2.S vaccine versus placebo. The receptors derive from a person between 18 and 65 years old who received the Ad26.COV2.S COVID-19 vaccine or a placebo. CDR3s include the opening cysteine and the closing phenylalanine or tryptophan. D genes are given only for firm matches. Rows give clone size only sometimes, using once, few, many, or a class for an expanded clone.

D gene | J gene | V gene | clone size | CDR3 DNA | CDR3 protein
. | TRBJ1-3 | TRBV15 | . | TGTGCCACCAGCAGAGAGTCCTTCTCTGGAAACACCATATATTTT | CATSRESFSGNTIYF
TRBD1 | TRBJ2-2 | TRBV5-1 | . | TGCGCCAGCAGCCCCCGGACAGGGGCGGCCGGGGAGCTGTTTTTT | CASSPRTGAAGELFF
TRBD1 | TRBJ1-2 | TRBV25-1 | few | TGTGCCAGCAGGGGACAGGGAGGCGATGGCTACACCTTC | CASRGQGGDGYTF
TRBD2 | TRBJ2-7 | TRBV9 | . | TGTGCCAGCAGCCCTCAAGCGGGAACGACCTACGAGCAGTACTTC | CASSPQAGTTYEQYF
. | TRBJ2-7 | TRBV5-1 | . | TGCGCCAGCAGCTTGGAGGCGGTCAGGGGAGGCTACGAGCAGTACTTC | CASSLEAVRGGYEQYF
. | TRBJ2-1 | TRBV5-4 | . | TGTGCCAGCAGCTTGGGATGGTTCGGCGACAATGAGCAGTTCTTC | CASSLGWFGDNEQFF
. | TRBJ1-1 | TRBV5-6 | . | TGTGCCAGCAGCCCCGGATTGAACACTGAAGCTTTCTTT | CASSPGLNTEAFF
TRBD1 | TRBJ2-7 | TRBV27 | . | TGTGCCAGCAGACCACAGGGGAGAGGCGAGCAGTACTTC | CASRPQGRGEQYF
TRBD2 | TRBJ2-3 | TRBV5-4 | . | TGTGCCAGCAGCTCAGACCGAGGGCTAGCGGGAGGGCCCGATACGCAGTATTTT | CASSSDRGLAGGPDTQYF
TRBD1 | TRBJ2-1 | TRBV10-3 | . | TGTGCCATCAGTGAAGGCTGGGCGGAACAGGGGTGGAATGAGCAGTTCTTC | CAISEGWAEQGWNEQFF
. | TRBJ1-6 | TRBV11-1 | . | TGTGCCAGCAGCCCACAGCCCGGGGATTCACCCCTCCACTTT | CASSPQPGDSPLHF
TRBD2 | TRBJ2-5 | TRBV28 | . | TGTGCCAGCAGTTCCGGACTAGCCTGGACGGAGACCCAGTACTTC | CASSSGLAWTETQYF
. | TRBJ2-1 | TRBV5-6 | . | TGTGCCAGCAGCCGGATTGGGGGCAGGGACAATGAGCAGTTCTTC | CASSRIGGRDNEQFF
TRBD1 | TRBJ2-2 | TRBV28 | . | TGTGCCAGCAGTTCCCGACAGGGAAGGGGGACCGGGGAGCTGTTTTTT | CASSSRQGRGTGELFF
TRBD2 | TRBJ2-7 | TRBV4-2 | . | TGTGCCAGCAGCCAGCAGTTGGGACTAGCGGGAGGGCACTCCTACGAGCAGTACTTC | CASSQQLGLAGGHSYEQYF
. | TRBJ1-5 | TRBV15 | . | TGTGCCACCAGCAGCCCCGGGGAAAGGGGCAGCAATCAGCCCCAGCATTTT | CATSSPGERGSNQPQHF
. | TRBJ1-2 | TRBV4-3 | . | TGCGCCAGCAGCCAAGAGGCACAGAGAAACTATGGCTACACCTTC | CASSQEAQRNYGYTF
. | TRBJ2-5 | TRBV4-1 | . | TGCGCCAGCAGCCAAGAGGGGCGGGTAAGGACGGAGACCCAGTACTTC | CASSQEGRVRTETQYF
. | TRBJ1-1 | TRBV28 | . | TGTGCCAGCAGTTTAAGTTTACCCAACACTGAAGCTTTCTTT | CASSLSLPNTEAFF
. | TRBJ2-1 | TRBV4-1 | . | TGCGCCAGCAGCCAAGTGTGGGGGAATGAGCAGTTCTTC | CASSQVWGNEQFF
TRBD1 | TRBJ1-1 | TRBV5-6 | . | TGTGCCAGCAGTGAAAGGGGGCGCAAGGCTTTCTTT | CASSERGRKAFF
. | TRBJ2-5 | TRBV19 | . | TGTGCCAGTAGTATAGTCCGCCAAGAGACCCAGTACTTC | CASSIVRQETQYF